This T cell receptor (beta chain) was documented in a study of cytomegalovirus exposure and HLA in healthy donors. As concerns this clone: Its antigen is unidentified.

The approximately 120-subject validation cohort, separate from the approximately 660-subject first cohort, included the donors. Study findings and constraints: Reports credit the classifier with highly specific, highly sensitive diagnosis of cytomegalovirus status. The study recorded over 150 TCR beta chains that were cytomegalovirus-associated. Among TCR sequences, most were rare, though some public TCRs appeared in many donors.

The table came from immunoSEQ multiplex PCR; TCRdb's copy has only in-frame clones and leaves some out. The data show a few hundred thousand clones, roughly 88% seen once. CDR3 length: 15 amino acids. Per germline, CDR1 SGHAT and CDR2 FQNNGV. Deletions cut 2 bases from V and 8 bases from J, with 16 bases between. This TCR was sampled from a woman younger than 30 in good health and CMV-seronegative. The V call is TRBV11-2, the J call TRBJ2-1; D is uncertain. The specimen sequenced was PBMCs. The CDR3 sequence is CASSLRAVPSDEQFF. DNA of the CDR3: TGTGCCAGCAGCTTACGCGCGGTCCCAAGCGATGAGCAGTTCTTC. The entire variable domain, with the rest obtained from reference TRBV11-2 and TRBJ2-1, is as follows: EAGVAQSPRYKIIEKRQSVAFWCNPISGHATLYWYQQILGQGPKLLIQFQNNGVVDDSQLPKDRFSAERLKGVDSTLKIQPAKLEDSAVYLCASSLRAVPSDEQFFGPGTRLTVL.